A selection of T cell receptor beta chains follows, all from one sample in a study of neoadjuvant anti-PD-1 for oral cavity cancer. The repertoire was sequenced with immunoSEQ multiplex PCR; TCRdb's copy has only in-frame clones and lacks some. The table has approximately 9,400 clones, around 68% seen once. Sample: PBMCs, taken after nivolumab (anti-PD-1) treatment. Source of these receptors: a person between 40 and 85 years old with oral cavity squamous cell carcinoma. The CDR3 runs from the conserved cysteine through the conserved F or W. The D gene is left open where the match is weak. Only part of the rows carry a size: once, few, many, or a class if the clone is expanded.

CDR3 length: 13
clone size: few
J gene: TRBJ1-1
D gene: NA
V gene: TRBV6-1
CDR3 DNA: TGTGCCAGCAGTCTAACAGGGTATACTGAAGCTTTCTTT
CDR3 protein: CASSLTGYTEAFF

CDR3 length: 13
clone size: NA
J gene: TRBJ2-5
D gene: NA
V gene: TRBV5-1
CDR3 DNA: TGCGCCAGCAGCTTCAGGATTCAAGAGACCCAGTACTTC
CDR3 protein: CASSFRIQETQYF

CDR3 length: 15
clone size: NA
J gene: TRBJ1-5
D gene: NA
V gene: TRBV6-5
CDR3 DNA: TGTGCCAGCAGTTACTCGAATCAGGACAATCAGCCCCAGCATTTT
CDR3 protein: CASSYSNQDNQPQHF

CDR3 length: 12
clone size: NA
J gene: TRBJ1-6
D gene: TRBD1
V gene: TRBV23-1
CDR3 DNA: TGCGCCGATAGACAGGGCTATTCACCCCTCCACTTT
CDR3 protein: CADRQGYSPLHF

CDR3 length: 15
clone size: NA
J gene: TRBJ1-4
D gene: NA
V gene: TRBV7-2
CDR3 DNA: TGTGCCAGCAGCTCCTACAGTGCAACTAATGAAAAACTGTTTTTT
CDR3 protein: CASSSYSATNEKLFF

CDR3 length: 12
clone size: NA
J gene: TRBJ2-6
D gene: NA
V gene: TRBV19
CDR3 DNA: TGTGCCAGTAGCAGGGGCGCCAGCGTCCTGACTTTC
CDR3 protein: CASSRGASVLTF

CDR3 length: 14
clone size: NA
J gene: TRBJ2-7
D gene: TRBD1
V gene: TRBV2
CDR3 DNA: TGTGCCAGCAGTTCGACAGGGAGCTCCTACGAGCAGTACTTC
CDR3 protein: CASSSTGSSYEQYF

CDR3 length: 15
clone size: NA
J gene: TRBJ2-3
D gene: NA
V gene: TRBV19
CDR3 DNA: TGTGCCAGTTCTTTATGGGGGATAGCGAGCGATACGCAGTATTTT
CDR3 protein: CASSLWGIASDTQYF

CDR3 length: 12
clone size: NA
J gene: TRBJ2-7
D gene: NA
V gene: TRBV30
CDR3 DNA: TGTGCCTGGGCCGAGGTTCCCTACGAGCAGTACTTC
CDR3 protein: CAWAEVPYEQYF

CDR3 length: 15
clone size: NA
J gene: TRBJ2-6
D gene: TRBD1
V gene: TRBV19
CDR3 DNA: TGTGCCAGTAATAACAGGGGAGCTGGGGCCAACGTCCTGACTTTC
CDR3 protein: CASNNRGAGANVLTF

CDR3 length: 16
clone size: few
J gene: TRBJ2-1
D gene: TRBD2
V gene: TRBV27
CDR3 DNA: TGTGCCAGCAGTTTATCGATCGCTAGCGGGTTTACTGAGCAGTTCTTC
CDR3 protein: CASSLSIASGFTEQFF

CDR3 length: 15
clone size: NA
J gene: TRBJ2-7
D gene: NA
V gene: TRBV6-1
CDR3 DNA: TGTGCCAGCAGTGAAAGCCTCATAAGATCCTACGAGCAGTACTTC
CDR3 protein: CASSESLIRSYEQYF

CDR3 length: 16
clone size: NA
J gene: TRBJ1-1
D gene: NA
V gene: TRBV7-9
CDR3 DNA: TGTGCCAGCAGCCAACCTGGGGACACCTTAAACACTGAAGCTTTCTTT
CDR3 protein: CASSQPGDTLNTEAFF

CDR3 length: 15
clone size: NA
J gene: TRBJ2-1
D gene: TRBD2
V gene: TRBV7-3
CDR3 DNA: TGTGCCAGCAGCTTAGGTGGCGGGAGAGGATCGAAGCAGTTCTTC
CDR3 protein: CASSLGGGRGSKQFF

CDR3 length: 16
clone size: NA
J gene: TRBJ1-2
D gene: TRBD1
V gene: TRBV27
CDR3 DNA: TGTGCCAGCAGTGCCGAACACGGGACAGCTAACTATGGCTACACCTTC
CDR3 protein: CASSAEHGTANYGYTF

CDR3 length: 15
clone size: NA
J gene: TRBJ1-1
D gene: NA
V gene: TRBV4-1
CDR3 DNA: TGCGCCAGCAGCCCCCCCCGGGACGTTGGCACTGAAGCTTTCTTT
CDR3 protein: CASSPPRDVGTEAFF

CDR3 length: 15
clone size: once
J gene: TRBJ2-1
D gene: TRBD2
V gene: TRBV7-2
CDR3 DNA: TGTGCCAGCAGCTTAGTGGGACTAGCGGGGTCTGAGCAGTTCTTC
CDR3 protein: CASSLVGLAGSEQFF

CDR3 length: 18
clone size: NA
J gene: TRBJ1-5
D gene: NA
V gene: TRBV10-1
CDR3 DNA: TGCGCCAGCAGGAAGGGGAGGGAGAGAACTATTAGCAATCAGCCCCAGCATTTT
CDR3 protein: CASRKGRERTISNQPQHF

CDR3 length: 13
clone size: few
J gene: TRBJ2-3
D gene: NA
V gene: TRBV7-6
CDR3 DNA: TGTGCCAGCAGCTCAATTAATGGAGATACGCAGTATTTT
CDR3 protein: CASSSINGDTQYF

CDR3 length: 15
clone size: NA
J gene: TRBJ1-5
D gene: NA
V gene: TRBV6-5
CDR3 DNA: TGTGCCAGCAGTTTCGGAGGAGGGTCCAATCAGCCCCAGCATTTT
CDR3 protein: CASSFGGGSNQPQHF

CDR3 length: 18
clone size: NA
J gene: TRBJ2-1
D gene: TRBD1
V gene: TRBV27
CDR3 DNA: TGTGCCAGCAGTTTGCCCCTCCGGGGACAGGGGGCTGGGGGTGAGCAGTTCTTC
CDR3 protein: CASSLPLRGQGAGGEQFF

CDR3 length: 11
clone size: NA
J gene: TRBJ2-7
D gene: NA
V gene: TRBV2
CDR3 DNA: TGTGCCAGCAGAGCCTACTACGAGCAGTACTTC
CDR3 protein: CASRAYYEQYF

CDR3 length: 13
clone size: NA
J gene: TRBJ2-7
D gene: TRBD2
V gene: TRBV2
CDR3 DNA: TGTGCCAGCAGTGCGGGGCGGGGGTACGAGCAGTACTTC
CDR3 protein: CASSAGRGYEQYF

CDR3 length: 10
clone size: NA
J gene: TRBJ1-2
D gene: NA
V gene: TRBV28
CDR3 DNA: TGTGCCAGCAGGGACTATGGCTACACCTTC
CDR3 protein: CASRDYGYTF

CDR3 length: 10
clone size: once
J gene: TRBJ1-2
D gene: NA
V gene: TRBV20-1
CDR3 DNA: TGCAGTGTCTTTGTCTATGGCTACACCTTC
CDR3 protein: CSVFVYGYTF

CDR3 length: 13
clone size: NA
J gene: TRBJ1-5
D gene: TRBD1
V gene: TRBV7-2
CDR3 DNA: TGTGCCAGCAGCGACAGGGTTTATCAGCCCCAGCATTTT
CDR3 protein: CASSDRVYQPQHF

CDR3 length: 13
clone size: NA
J gene: TRBJ2-7
D gene: NA
V gene: TRBV19
CDR3 DNA: TGTGCCAGTAGTAGAAGGGAGGCCTACGAGCAGTACTTC
CDR3 protein: CASSRREAYEQYF

CDR3 length: 15
clone size: NA
J gene: TRBJ2-1
D gene: TRBD2
V gene: TRBV9
CDR3 DNA: TGTGCCAGCAGCGAGAGCGGGAGCTCCTACAATGAGCAGTTCTTC
CDR3 protein: CASSESGSSYNEQFF

CDR3 length: 17
clone size: once
J gene: TRBJ2-7
D gene: TRBD2
V gene: TRBV4-1
CDR3 DNA: TGCGCCAGCAGCCAAATGTTGACTAGCGGGATAGTCGACGAGCAGTACTTC
CDR3 protein: CASSQMLTSGIVDEQYF

CDR3 length: 12
clone size: NA
J gene: TRBJ2-1
D gene: NA
V gene: TRBV6-5
CDR3 DNA: TGTGCCAGCGGCCACCCCGCGAATGAGCAGTTCTTC
CDR3 protein: CASGHPANEQFF

CDR3 length: 13
clone size: once
J gene: TRBJ2-3
D gene: NA
V gene: TRBV5-1
CDR3 DNA: TGCGCCAGCAGCTGGCTTGGGGCAGATACGCAGTATTTT
CDR3 protein: CASSWLGADTQYF

CDR3 length: 15
clone size: NA
J gene: TRBJ1-5
D gene: TRBD1
V gene: TRBV19
CDR3 DNA: TGTGCCAGTACTCCCGGGACAGGGGGCGATCAGCCCCAGCATTTT
CDR3 protein: CASTPGTGGDQPQHF

CDR3 length: 16
clone size: few
J gene: TRBJ1-4
D gene: NA
V gene: TRBV2
CDR3 DNA: TGTGCCAGCACCAAAACAGGGCTTGGGACTAATGAAAAACTGTTTTTT
CDR3 protein: CASTKTGLGTNEKLFF

CDR3 length: 18
clone size: NA
J gene: TRBJ2-2
D gene: TRBD2
V gene: TRBV7-8
CDR3 DNA: TGTGCCAGCAGCCCTTCGGGTAGCGGGGGAGTTAACACCGGGGAGCTGTTTTTT
CDR3 protein: CASSPSGSGGVNTGELFF